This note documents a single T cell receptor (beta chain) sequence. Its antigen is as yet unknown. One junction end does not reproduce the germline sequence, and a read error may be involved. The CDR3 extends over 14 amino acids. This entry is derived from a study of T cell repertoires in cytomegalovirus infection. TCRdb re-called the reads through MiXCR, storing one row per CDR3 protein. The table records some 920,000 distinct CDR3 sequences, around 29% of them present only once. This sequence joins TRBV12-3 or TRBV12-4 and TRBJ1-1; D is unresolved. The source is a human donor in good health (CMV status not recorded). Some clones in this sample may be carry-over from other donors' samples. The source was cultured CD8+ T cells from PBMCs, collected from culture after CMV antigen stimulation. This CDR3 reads CASSLWGLNAEAFF. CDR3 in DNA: TGTGCCAGCAGTTTATGGGGTCTGAACGCTGAAGCTTTCTTT.